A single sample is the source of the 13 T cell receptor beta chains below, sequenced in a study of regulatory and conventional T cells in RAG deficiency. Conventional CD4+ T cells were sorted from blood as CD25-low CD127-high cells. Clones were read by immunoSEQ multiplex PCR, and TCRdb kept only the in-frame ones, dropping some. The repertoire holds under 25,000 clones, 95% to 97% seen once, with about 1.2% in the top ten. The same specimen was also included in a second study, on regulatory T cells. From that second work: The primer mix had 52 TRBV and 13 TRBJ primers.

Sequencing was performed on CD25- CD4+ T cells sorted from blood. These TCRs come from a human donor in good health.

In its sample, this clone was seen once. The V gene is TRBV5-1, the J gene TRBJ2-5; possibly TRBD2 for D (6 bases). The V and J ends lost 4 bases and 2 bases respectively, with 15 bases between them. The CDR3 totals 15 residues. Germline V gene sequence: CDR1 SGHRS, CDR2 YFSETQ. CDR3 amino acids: CASSIVGDLQETQYF. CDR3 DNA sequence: TGCGCCAGCAGCATAGTGGGGGACTTACAAGAGACCCAGTACTTC.

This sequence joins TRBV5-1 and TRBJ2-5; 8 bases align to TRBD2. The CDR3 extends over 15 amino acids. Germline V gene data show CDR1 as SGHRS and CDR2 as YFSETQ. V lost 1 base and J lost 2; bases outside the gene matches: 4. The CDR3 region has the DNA TGCGCCAGCAGCTTGAGCGGGGGAGGACAAGAGACCCAGTACTTC. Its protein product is CASSLSGGGQETQYF.

The DNA of the CDR3 is TGTGCCAGCAACACCAGGGGGCTGGGCACTGAAGCTTTCTTT. Translation: CASNTRGLGTEAFF. This chain joins TRBV6-1 and TRBJ1-1; TRBD1 aligns across 8 bases. This CDR3 region has 14 residues. The ends lost 7 bases at V and 4 bases at J; junction bases unmatched: 8. Per germline, CDR1 MNHNS and CDR2 SASEGT.

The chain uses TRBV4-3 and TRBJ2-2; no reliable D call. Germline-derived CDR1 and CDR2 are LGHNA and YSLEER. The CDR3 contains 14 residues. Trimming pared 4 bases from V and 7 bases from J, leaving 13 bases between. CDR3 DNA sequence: TGCGCCAGCAGCCCAGTCAGTACCCACGGGGAGCTGTTTTTT. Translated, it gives CASSPVSTHGELFF.

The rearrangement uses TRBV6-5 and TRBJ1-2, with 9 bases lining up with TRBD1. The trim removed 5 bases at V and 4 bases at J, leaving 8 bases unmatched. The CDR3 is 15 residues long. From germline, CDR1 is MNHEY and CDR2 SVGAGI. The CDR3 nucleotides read TGTGCCAGCAGTACGGGACAGGGAGGAAGCTATGGCTACACCTTC. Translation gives CASSTGQGGSYGYTF.

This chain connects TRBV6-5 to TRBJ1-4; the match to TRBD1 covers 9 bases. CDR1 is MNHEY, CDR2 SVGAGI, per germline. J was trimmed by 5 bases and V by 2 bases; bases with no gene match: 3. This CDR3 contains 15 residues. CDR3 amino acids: CASSYDRGFNEKLFF. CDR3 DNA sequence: TGTGCCAGCAGTTACGACAGGGGGTTCAATGAAAAACTGTTTTTT.

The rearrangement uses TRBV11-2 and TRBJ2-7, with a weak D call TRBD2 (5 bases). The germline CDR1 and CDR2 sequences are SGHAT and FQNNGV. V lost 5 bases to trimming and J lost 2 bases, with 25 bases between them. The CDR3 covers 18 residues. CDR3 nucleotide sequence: TGTGCCAGCAGCCGAATTCAAACCGGGAAAATCCTTGCCTACGAGCAGTACTTC. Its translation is CASSRIQTGKILAYEQYF.

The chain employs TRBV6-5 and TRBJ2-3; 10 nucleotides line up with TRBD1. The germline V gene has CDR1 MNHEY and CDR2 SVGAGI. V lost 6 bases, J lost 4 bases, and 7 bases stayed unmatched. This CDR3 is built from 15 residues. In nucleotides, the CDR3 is TGTGCCAGCAGGAGACAGGGGGCAGTCCCAGATACGCAGTATTTT. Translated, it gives CASRRQGAVPDTQYF.

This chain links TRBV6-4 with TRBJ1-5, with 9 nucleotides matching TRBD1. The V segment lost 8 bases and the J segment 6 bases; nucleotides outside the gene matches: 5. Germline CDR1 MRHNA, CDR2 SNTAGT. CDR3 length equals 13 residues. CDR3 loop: CASLQGATQPQHF. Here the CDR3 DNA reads TGTGCCAGCTTACAGGGGGCAACTCAGCCCCAGCATTTT.

CDR3 DNA sequence: TGTGCCAGCAGCCGGGACTCTACCTCCACCGGGGAGCTGTTTTTT. Translating gives CASSRDSTSTGELFF. This chain uses TRBV6-5 with TRBJ2-2; weak D call: TRBD2 (6 bases). The V end was cut by 6 bases, the J end by 4 bases, with 15 bases between. Germline CDR1 is MNHEY and CDR2 is SVGAGI. The CDR3 contains 15 residues.

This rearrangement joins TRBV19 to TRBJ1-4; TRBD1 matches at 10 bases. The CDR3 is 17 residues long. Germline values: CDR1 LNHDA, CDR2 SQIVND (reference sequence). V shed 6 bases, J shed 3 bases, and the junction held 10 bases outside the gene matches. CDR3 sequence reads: CASSAGQGPSPNEKLFF. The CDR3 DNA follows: TGTGCCAGTAGCGCGGGACAGGGGCCCTCGCCTAATGAAAAACTGTTTTTT. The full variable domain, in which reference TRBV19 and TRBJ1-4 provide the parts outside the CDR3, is DGGITQSPKYLFRKEGQNVTLSCEQNLNHDAMYWYRQDPGQGLRLIYYSQIVNDFQKGDIAEGYSVSREKKESFPLTVTSAQKNPTAFYLCASSAGQGPSPNEKLFFGSGTQLSVL.

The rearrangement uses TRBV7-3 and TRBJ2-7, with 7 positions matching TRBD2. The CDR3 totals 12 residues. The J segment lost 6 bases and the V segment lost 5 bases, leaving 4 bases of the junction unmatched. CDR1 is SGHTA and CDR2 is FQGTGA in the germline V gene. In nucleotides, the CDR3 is TGTGCCAGCAGCCCCGGGGGGTCCGAGCAGTACTTC. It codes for CASSPGGSEQYF. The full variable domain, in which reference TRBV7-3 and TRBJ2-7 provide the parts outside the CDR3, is GAGVSQTPSNKVTEKGKYVELRCDPISGHTALYWYRQSLGQGPEFLIYFQGTGAADDSGLPNDRFFAVRPEGSVSTLKIQRTERGDSAVYLCASSPGGSEQYFGPGTRLTVT.

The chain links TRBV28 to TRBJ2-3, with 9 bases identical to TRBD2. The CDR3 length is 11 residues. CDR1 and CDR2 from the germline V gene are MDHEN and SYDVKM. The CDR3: CGASGADTQYF. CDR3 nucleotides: TGTGGGGCTAGCGGGGCAGATACGCAGTATTTT.